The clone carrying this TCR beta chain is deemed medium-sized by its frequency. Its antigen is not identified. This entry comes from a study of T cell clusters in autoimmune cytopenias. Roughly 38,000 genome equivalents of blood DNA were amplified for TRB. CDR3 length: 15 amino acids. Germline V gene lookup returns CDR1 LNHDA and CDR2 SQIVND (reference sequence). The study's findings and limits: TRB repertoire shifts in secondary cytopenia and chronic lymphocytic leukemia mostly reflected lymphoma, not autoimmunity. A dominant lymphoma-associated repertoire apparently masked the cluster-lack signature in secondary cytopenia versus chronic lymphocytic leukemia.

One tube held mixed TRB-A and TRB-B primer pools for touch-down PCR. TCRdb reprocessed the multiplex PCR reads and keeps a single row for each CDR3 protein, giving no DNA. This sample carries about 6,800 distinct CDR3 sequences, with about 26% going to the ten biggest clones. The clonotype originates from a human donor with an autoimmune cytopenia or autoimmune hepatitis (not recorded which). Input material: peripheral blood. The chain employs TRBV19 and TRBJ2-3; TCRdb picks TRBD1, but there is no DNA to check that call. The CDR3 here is CASSIGITGPGTQYF.